This TCR beta chain was retrieved from a study of T-cell reconstitution after alpha-beta-depleted transplantation in children. This clonotype was observed a handful of times. The antigen is undetermined. CDR1 SGHNT and CDR2 YYREEE come from the germline V gene (reference sequence). The V segment lost 7 bases and the J segment 4 bases; nucleotides outside the gene matches: 17. The CDR3 spans 17 residues. Construction of the TCRbeta library involved unique molecular identifiers. TCRdb re-called the PCR reads through MiXCR, storing one row per CDR3 protein. The data contain over 200,000 distinct CDR3 sequences, approximately 10% of them seen just once; the ten biggest clones take up 28%. Study-wide findings and caveats: The authors attributed T-cell counts and diversity one year after transplant mostly to newly produced T cells.

This TCR came from a child less than two years old with acute myeloid leukemia, due to receive a stem cell transplant. V is TRBV5-4 and J is TRBJ1-1; 9 nucleotides align to TRBD1. The source material was PBMCs, sampled before TCRalphabeta/CD19-depleted stem cell transplant. CDR3 coding DNA: TGTGCCAGCGGCCGGGGGGGACAGGGAAGCGTTGGCACTGAAGCTTTCTTT. Protein: CASGRGGQGSVGTEAFF.